The entry that follows covers one TCR beta chain sequence. This clone was observed a single time. Its binding antigen is unknown. Base qualities are not provided; no much larger clone lies one nucleotide away. The data originate from a study of blood T cell repertoires in COVID-19 (dated by TCRdb to 2020 to 2021). In the study overall: Collaborator samples came from the United States, Italy and Spain and covered acute and convalescent phases of COVID-19. The prospective study material was composed of cDNA or gDNA derived from T cells, B-cell-depleted T cells, or PBMCs. Deeply sampled blood TCRbeta repertoires from subjects exposed to, actively infected with, or recovered from COVID-19 were included in the dataset. The repertoires were released in a freely available public database intended as a resource for research on the immune response to SARS-CoV-2. Samples were obtained from the ongoing ImmuneRACE study (first 160 participants) and from 950 to 1,500 subjects provided by 6 global collaborators. A de-identified subject ID, COVID-19 status, age in years and sex were almost always included in the sample metadata. Where HLA class I and class II types were available, the types were taken from metadata supplied by the sample provider, not from assay-based typing.

The immunoSEQ Assay, a bias-controlled multiplex PCR, was used to amplify TCRbeta CDR3 regions from genomic DNA. Under the source paper's analysis protocol: The number of nucleated cells in each sample was estimated by amplification of reference gene primers within the assay. To quantify the absolute abundance of each unique TCRbeta CDR3 rearrangement, sequence reads were collapsed and filtered. For each sample, productive Simpson clonality was calculated as the square root of Simpson's diversity index over productive rearrangements. Drawn from immuneACCESS, this table holds only the in-frame rearrangements with V and J called that TCRdb kept. Clones are partly lost; checked studies trace under half to an unresolved V gene and leave the rest unexplained. That table supplies the V and J calls and clone size; D and trimming were determined from the DNA. This sample comprises 150,000 to 190,000 clones, approximately 84% of them detected only once. Clones ranked in the top ten supply 7% to 10% of the sample.

The investigation overall reported the following: How much clinical and demographic metadata was included differed by source and by participant, and the metadata was provided uncurated.

V is pared back by 4 bases and J by 12 bases, with 16 bases lying between the germline termini. CDR1 and CDR2, looked up from the germline V gene, are MGHDK and SYGVNS. The CDR3 holds 13 amino acids from the cysteine to the phenylalanine. The DNA shown is the 39-base CDR3, in frame from base 1. One collaborating source in Seattle enrolled patients while the patients were actively infected and followed the patients over time throughout the course of disease. Each collaborating institution followed its own protocols to collect whole blood in K2EDTA tubes. For TCRbeta analysis, collaborators shipped samples as frozen whole blood, isolated PBMCs, or DNA extracted from either of those sample types.

What was sequenced was peripheral blood. The TCR was taken from a woman aged 55-69 years with COVID-19, enrolled during active disease. The chain couples TRBV25-1 to TRBJ2-1; the D gene is perhaps TRBD1, from 6 matching bases. The encoded CDR3 is CASSALGQSAQFF. The bases are TGTGCCAGCAGTGCCCTTGGACAGTCGGCGCAGTTCTTC.